This record looks at one T cell receptor beta chain sequence and its context. Its antigen remains unidentified. Distinct nucleotide sequences in the sample also encode this CDR3. The data were taken from a study of T cell responses to AZD1222 COVID-19 vaccine. Study results and caveats: There were mostly white British donors and more females than males, and clonal diversity was possibly underestimated.

Assay used: immunoSEQ multiplex PCR; TCRdb lists only in-frame clones, some missing. In the table there are roughly 49,000 clones, about 80% of which are singletons. The CDR3 is 12 residues long. The germline gives CDR1 LNHDA, CDR2 SQIVND (reference sequence). Trimming left V 5 bases short and J 5 bases short, with 6 bases between. The sequence was collected from an adult in good health. This chain links TRBV19 with TRBJ2-2; D unresolved. The specimen was peripheral blood, collected on day 0 of AZD1222 vaccination. CDR3: CASSLRTGELFF. CDR3 in DNA: TGTGCCAGTAGTCTCAGGACCGGGGAGCTGTTTTTT.